This paragraph reports one T cell receptor beta chain. TCRdb's table, derived via immunoSEQ multiplex PCR, lists solely in-frame clones and lacks some. The repertoire holds fewer than 250,000 clones, with over 75% as singletons. This entry belongs to a study of blood T cell repertoires in COVID-19. Study summary: From T cells, B-cell-depleted T cells, or PBMCs came the material, which was cDNA or gDNA.

This CDR3 comprises 19 residues. Trimming removed 1 base from V and 2 bases from J; junction bases left unmatched: 8. Per the germline V gene, CDR1 is LNHNV and CDR2 is YYDKDF (reference sequence). This clonotype was obtained from a man aged 30-40 years in a cohort exposed to, infected with or recovered from COVID-19 (not recorded which). The sample taken for sequencing was PBMCs or T cells enriched from blood (not recorded which). The rearrangement links TRBV15 to TRBJ2-6, with TRBD2 matching 10 bases. DNA for the CDR3: TGTGCCACCAGCAGAGTCCCAGCGGGAGGGCCTGCTGGGGCCAACGTCCTGACTTTC. It yields the protein CATSRVPAGGPAGANVLTF.